The source of this TCR beta chain is a study of OX40 agonist ivuxolimab in advanced cancers. Overall study results and limits: CD4+ and CD8+ T cells in blood underwent clonal expansion by week 6 at 0.1 to 3.0 mg/kg.

To note about this clone: The antigen remains unidentified.

Clones were sequenced by immunoSEQ multiplex PCR, and TCRdb holds only the in-frame ones, with some missing. The repertoire holds 76,000 or so clones, with 85% as singletons. The receptor comes from an adult with an advanced solid tumor such as melanoma, head and neck, liver or kidney cancer. The sequenced sample was CD4+ or CD8+ T cells sorted from blood, obtained in a trial of the OX40 agonist ivuxolimab.

The CDR3 sequence: CASSPRGQTGELFF. The CDR3, as DNA: TGCGCCAGCAGCCCCAGGGGGCAGACCGGGGAGCTGTTTTTT. This chain joins TRBV4-1 and TRBJ2-2; 8 positions match TRBD1. Germline assignment: CDR1 MGHRA and CDR2 YSYEKL. Trimming removed 4 bases from V and 5 bases from J; junction bases left unmatched: 3. CDR3 length: 14 amino acids.